This T cell receptor (beta chain) came from a study of shared clonotypes between healthy human individuals. Study donors comprised healthy, HIV-negative adults devoid of recent acute infection or vaccination. A remark on this clone: Its matching antigen is unknown.

Assay execution took place at the deep level. Assay used: immunoSEQ multiplex PCR; TCRdb lists only in-frame clones, some missing. The sample lists some 2.3 million clones, over 85% occurring once. Study-wide points: Only blood was sampled, and tissue TCR repertoires likely differ from blood ones. Four donors held about 5% of naive CD4 clonotypes in common.

The ends lost 1 base at V and 8 bases at J; junction bases unmatched: 15. This CDR3 spans 18 amino acids. CDR1 and CDR2 from the germline V gene are MGHRA and YSYEKL. The chain employs TRBV4-1 and TRBJ1-4; 8 bases fit TRBD1. This clonotype originated in a man in his late teens or twenties in good health. Some clones in this sample may be carry-over from other donors' samples. The sequenced sample consisted of naive CD4+ T cells from PBMCs. Subset indicated: CD45RA+ positively selected. The CDR3: CASSQGPPSRGRNEKLFF. The CDR3 DNA follows: TGCGCCAGCAGCCAAGGCCCACCGTCCAGGGGGCGGAACGAAAAACTGTTTTTT.